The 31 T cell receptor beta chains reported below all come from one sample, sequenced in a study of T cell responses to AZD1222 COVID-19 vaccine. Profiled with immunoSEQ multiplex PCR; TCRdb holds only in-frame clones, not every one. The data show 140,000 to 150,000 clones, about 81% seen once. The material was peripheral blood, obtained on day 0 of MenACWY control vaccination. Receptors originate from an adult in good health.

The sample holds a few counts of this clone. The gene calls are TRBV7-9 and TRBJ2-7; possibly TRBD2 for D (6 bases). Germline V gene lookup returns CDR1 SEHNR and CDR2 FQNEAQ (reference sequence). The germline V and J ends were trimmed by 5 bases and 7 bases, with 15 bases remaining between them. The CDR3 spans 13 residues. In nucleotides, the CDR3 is TGTGCCAGCAGCGGGGAAGGGACTCAGGAGCAGTACGTC. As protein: CASSGEGTQEQYV.

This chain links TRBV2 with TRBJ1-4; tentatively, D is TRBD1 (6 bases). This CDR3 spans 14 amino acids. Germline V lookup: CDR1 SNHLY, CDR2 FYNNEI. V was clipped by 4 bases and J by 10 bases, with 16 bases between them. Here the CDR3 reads CASSGTVRIAKLFF. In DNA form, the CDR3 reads TGTGCCAGCAGTGGGACAGTCAGAATTGCAAAACTGTTTTTT.

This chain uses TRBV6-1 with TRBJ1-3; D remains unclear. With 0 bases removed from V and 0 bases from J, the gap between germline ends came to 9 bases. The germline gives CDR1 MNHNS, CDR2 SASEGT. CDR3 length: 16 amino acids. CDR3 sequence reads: CASSEAALSSGNTIYF. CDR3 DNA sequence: TGTGCCAGCAGTGAAGCAGCGCTGAGCTCTGGAAACACCATATATTTT.

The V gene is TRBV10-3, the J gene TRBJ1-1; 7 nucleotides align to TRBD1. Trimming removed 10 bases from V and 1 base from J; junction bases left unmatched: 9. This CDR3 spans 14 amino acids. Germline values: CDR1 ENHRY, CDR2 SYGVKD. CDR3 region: CATLRTGPNTEAFF. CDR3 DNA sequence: TGTGCCACCTTGAGGACAGGCCCGAACACTGAAGCTTTCTTT.

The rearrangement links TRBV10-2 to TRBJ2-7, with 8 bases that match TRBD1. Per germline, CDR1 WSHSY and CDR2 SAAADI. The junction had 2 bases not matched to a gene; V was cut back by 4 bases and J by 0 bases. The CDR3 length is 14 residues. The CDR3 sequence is CASSAGGDSYEQYV. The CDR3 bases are TGCGCCAGCAGTGCAGGGGGCGACTCCTACGAGCAGTACGTC.

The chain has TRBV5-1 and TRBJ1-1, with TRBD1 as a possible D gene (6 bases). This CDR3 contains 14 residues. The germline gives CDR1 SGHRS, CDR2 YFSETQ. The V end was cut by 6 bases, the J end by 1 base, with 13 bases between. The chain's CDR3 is CASKQKDRNTEAFF. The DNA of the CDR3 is TGCGCCAGCAAACAAAAGGACAGGAACACTGAAGCTTTCTTT.

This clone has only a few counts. This chain's CDR3 is CASSQGTGGYNEQFF. For the CDR3, the DNA is TGTGCCAGCAGCCAAGGGACAGGGGGCTACAATGAGCAGTTCTTC. This chain joins TRBV5-8 and TRBJ2-1, with 11 positions matching TRBD1. V shed 4 bases and J 3 bases; nucleotides not matched to a gene: 3. CDR1 and CDR2 from the germline V gene are SGHTS and YDEGEE. CDR3 length: 15 amino acids.

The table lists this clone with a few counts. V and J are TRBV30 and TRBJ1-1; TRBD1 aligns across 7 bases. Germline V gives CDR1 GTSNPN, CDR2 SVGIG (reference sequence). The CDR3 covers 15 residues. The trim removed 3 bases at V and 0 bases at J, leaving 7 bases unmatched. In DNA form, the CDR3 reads TGTGCCTGGAGAGCACAGGGGCTTCTGAACACTGAAGCTTTCTTT. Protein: CAWRAQGLLNTEAFF.

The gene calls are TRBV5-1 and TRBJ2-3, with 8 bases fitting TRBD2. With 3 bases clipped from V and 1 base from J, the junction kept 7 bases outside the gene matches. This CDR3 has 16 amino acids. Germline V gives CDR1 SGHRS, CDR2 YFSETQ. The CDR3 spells CASSSGSGLGTDTQYF. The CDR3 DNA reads TGCGCCAGCAGCTCGGGGTCGGGACTAGGCACAGATACGCAGTATTTT. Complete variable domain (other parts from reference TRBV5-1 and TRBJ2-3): KAGVTQTPRYLIKTRGQQVTLSCSPISGHRSVSWYQQTPGQGLQFLFEYFSETQRNKGNFPGRFSGRQFSNSRSEMNVSTLELGDSALYLCASSSGSGLGTDTQYFGPGTRLTVL.

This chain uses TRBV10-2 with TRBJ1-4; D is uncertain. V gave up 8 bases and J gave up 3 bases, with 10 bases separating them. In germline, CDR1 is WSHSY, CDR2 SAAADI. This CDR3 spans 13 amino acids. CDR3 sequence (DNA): TGCGCCAGCTTGGGCCAGCCTAATGAAAAACTGTTTTTT. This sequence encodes CASLGQPNEKLFF.

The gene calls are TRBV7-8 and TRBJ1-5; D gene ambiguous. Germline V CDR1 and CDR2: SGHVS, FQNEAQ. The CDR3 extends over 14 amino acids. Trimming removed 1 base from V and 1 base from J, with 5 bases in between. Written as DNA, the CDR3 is TGTGCCAGCAGCTTAGTCCCCAGCAATCAGCCCCAGCATTTT. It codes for CASSLVPSNQPQHF.

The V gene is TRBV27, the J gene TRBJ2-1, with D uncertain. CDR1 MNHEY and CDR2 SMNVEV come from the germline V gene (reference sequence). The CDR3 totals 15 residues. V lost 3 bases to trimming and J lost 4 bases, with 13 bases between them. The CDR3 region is CASSFDQPLYNEQFF. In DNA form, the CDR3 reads TGTGCCAGCAGTTTCGACCAACCTTTATACAATGAGCAGTTCTTC.

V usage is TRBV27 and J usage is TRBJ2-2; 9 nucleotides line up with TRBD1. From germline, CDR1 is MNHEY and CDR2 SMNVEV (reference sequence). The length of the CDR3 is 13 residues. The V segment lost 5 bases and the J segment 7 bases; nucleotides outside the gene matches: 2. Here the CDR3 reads CASSLDRGGELFF. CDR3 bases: TGTGCCAGCAGTCTGGACAGGGGCGGGGAGCTGTTTTTT.

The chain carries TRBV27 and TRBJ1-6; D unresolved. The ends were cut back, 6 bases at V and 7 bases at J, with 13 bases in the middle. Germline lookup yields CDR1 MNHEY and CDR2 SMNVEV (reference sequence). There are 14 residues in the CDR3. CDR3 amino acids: CASSLAPLNSPLHF. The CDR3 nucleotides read TGTGCCAGCAGCCTCGCGCCCCTAAATTCACCCCTCCACTTT.

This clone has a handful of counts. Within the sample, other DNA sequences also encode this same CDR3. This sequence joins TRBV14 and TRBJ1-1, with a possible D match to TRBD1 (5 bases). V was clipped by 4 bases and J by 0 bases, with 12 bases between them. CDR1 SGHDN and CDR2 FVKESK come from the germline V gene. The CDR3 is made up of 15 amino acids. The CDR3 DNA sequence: TGTGCCAGCAGCCCCGGCGGGGCCTTGAACACTGAAGCTTTCTTT. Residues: CASSPGGALNTEAFF.

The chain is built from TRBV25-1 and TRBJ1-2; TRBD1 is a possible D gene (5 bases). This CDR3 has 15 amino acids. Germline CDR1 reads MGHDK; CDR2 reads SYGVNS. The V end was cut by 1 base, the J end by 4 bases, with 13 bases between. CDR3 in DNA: TGTGCCAGCAGTGAATGGGGGACCTTGGGCTATGGCTACACCTTC. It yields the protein CASSEWGTLGYGYTF.

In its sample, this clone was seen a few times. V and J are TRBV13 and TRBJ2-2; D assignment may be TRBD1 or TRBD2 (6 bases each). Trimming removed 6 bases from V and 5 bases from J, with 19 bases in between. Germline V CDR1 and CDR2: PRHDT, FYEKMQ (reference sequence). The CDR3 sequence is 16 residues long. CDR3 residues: CASRRRGALGTGELFF. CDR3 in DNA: TGTGCCAGCAGGCGAAGGGGGGCCCTAGGGACCGGGGAGCTGTTTTTT.

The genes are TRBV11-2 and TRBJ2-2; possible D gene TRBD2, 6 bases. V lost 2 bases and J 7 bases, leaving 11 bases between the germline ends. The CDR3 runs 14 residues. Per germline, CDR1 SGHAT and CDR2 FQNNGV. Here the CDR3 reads CASSLRQEGGELFF. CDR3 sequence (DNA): TGTGCCAGCAGCTTACGGCAGGAGGGCGGGGAGCTGTTTTTT.

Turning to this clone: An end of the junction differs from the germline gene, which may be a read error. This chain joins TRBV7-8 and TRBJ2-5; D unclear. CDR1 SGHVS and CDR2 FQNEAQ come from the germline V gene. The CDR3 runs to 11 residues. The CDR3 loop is CASSPQKTQYF. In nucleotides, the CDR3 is TGTGCCAGCAGCCCCCAAAAGACCCAGTACTTC.

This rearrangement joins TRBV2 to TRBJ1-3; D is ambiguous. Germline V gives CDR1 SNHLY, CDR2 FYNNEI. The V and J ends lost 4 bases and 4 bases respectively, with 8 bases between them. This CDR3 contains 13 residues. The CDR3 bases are TGTGCCAGCAGTGCGACCCCAGGAAACACCATATATTTT. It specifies CASSATPGNTIYF.

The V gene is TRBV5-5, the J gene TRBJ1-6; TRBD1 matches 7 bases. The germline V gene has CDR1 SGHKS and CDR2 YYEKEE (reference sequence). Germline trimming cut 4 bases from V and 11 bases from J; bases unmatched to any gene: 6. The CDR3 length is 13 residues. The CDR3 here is CASSPRGAPPLHF. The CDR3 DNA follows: TGTGCCAGCAGCCCCAGGGGGGCTCCACCCCTCCACTTT.

CDR3 residues: CASSLEGGWREQYF. DNA for the CDR3: TGTGCCAGCAGCTTGGAAGGAGGTTGGCGGGAGCAGTACTTC. The J gene is TRBJ2-7, the V gene TRBV5-6; D is possibly TRBD2 (5 bases). Per germline, CDR1 SGHDT and CDR2 YYEEEE. Trimming removed 0 bases at V and 7 bases at J, with 14 bases between. The length of the CDR3 is 14 residues. Together with reference TRBV5-6 and TRBJ2-7, the CDR3 gives the full variable domain: DAGVTQSPTHLIKTRGQQVTLRCSPKSGHDTVSWYQQALGQGPQFIFQYYEEEERQRGNFPDRFSGHQFPNYSSELNVNALLLGDSALYLCASSLEGGWREQYFGPGTRLTVT.

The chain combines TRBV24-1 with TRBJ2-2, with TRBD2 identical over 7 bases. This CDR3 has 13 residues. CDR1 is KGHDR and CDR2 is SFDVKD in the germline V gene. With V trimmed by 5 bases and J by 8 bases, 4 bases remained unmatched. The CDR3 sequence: CATSVAGQGELFF. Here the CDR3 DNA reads TGTGCCACCAGTGTAGCGGGCCAGGGGGAGCTGTTTTTT.

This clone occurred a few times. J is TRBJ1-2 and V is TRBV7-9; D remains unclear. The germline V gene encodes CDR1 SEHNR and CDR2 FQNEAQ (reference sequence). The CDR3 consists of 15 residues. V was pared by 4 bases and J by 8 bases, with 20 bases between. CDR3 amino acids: CASSSTGGNFYGYTF. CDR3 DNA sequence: TGTGCCAGCAGCTCTACGGGAGGGAACTTTTACGGCTACACCTTC. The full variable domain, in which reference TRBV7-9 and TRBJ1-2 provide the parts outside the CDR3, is DTGVSQNPRHKITKRGQNVTFRCDPISEHNRLYWYRQTLGQGPEFLTYFQNEAQLEKSRLLSDRFSAERPKGSFSTLEIQRTEQGDSAMYLCASSSTGGNFYGYTFGSGTRLTVV.

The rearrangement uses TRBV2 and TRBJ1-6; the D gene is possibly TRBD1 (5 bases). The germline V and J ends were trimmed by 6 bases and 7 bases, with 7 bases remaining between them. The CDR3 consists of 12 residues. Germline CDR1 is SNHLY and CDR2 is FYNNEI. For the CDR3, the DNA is TGTGCCAGCAGGGACACCAATTCACCCCTCCACTTT. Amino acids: CASRDTNSPLHF.

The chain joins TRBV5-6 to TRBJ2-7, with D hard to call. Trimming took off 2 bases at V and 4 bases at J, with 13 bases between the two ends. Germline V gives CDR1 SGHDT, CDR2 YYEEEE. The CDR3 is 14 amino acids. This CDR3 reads CASSFSQLTYEQYV. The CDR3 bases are TGTGCCAGCAGCTTCTCCCAGTTGACGTACGAGCAGTACGTC.

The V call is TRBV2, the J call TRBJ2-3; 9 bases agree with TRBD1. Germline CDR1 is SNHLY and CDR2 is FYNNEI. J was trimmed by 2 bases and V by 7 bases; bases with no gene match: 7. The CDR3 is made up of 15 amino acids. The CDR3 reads CASKSDRGITDTQYF. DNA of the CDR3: TGTGCCAGCAAATCGGACAGGGGCATCACAGATACGCAGTATTTT.

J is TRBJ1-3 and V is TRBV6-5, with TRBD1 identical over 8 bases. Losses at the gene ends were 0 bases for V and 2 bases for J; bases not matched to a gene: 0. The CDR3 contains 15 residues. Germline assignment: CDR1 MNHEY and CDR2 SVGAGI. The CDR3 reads CASSYSTGAGNTIYF. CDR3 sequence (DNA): TGTGCCAGCAGTTACTCGACAGGGGCTGGAAACACCATATATTTT.

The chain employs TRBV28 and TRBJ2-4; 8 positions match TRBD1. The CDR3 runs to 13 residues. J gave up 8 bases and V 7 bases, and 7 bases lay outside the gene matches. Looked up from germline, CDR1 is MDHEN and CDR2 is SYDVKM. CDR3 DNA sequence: TGTGCCAGCAATGGGCAGGGGGCGGACATTCAGTACTTC. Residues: CASNGQGADIQYF.

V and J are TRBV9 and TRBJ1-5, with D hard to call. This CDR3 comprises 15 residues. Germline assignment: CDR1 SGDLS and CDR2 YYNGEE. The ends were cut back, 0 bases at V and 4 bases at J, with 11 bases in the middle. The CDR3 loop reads CASSVAGDLNQPQHF. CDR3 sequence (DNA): TGTGCCAGCAGCGTAGCAGGAGACCTAAATCAGCCCCAGCATTTT.

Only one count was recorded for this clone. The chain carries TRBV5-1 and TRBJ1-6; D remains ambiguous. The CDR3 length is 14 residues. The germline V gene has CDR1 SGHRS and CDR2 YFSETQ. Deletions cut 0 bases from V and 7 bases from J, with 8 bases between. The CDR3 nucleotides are TGCGCCAGCAGCTTGGGGACGGCGAATTCACCCCTCCACTTT. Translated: CASSLGTANSPLHF.